The text below deals with one T cell receptor beta chain. The target of this receptor is not known. No base quality information exists; no much larger clone differs at one position. There are 14 amino acids in the CDR3, from cysteine to phenylalanine inclusive. Only the CDR3 region is kept as DNA, spanning 42 bases read in frame from base 1. Relative to germline, V is 2 bases shorter and J is 3 bases shorter, with 12 bases between their ends. CDR1 and CDR2 are drawn from the germline V gene: SGDLS, YYNGEE. On the day of marrow donation, related bone marrow donors gave peripheral blood samples. Peripheral blood and bone marrow mononuclear cells were isolated by Ficoll-Hypaque density centrifugation and cryopreserved. The sample is drawn from a study of T cells after posttransplantation cyclophosphamide (TCRdb year 2016). Study-level background: The study tracked T cell repertoire reconstitution by TRB sequencing after myeloablative bone marrow transplantation using posttransplantation cyclophosphamide as GVHD prophylaxis. Antigen receptor sequencing covered samples from roughly 35 PTCy-treated patients and 16 of their related bone marrow donors. Blood from all 35 or so PTCy patients who had 1-year posttransplant specimens underwent TRB sequencing. TRB sequencing was also done on up to about 3 additional blood samples from 2 to 5.2 years after transplant in 3 patients, and on pretransplant blood from several patients. Because TRA and TRB clonality correlated tightly in 8 to 10 samples, the subsequent TCR analyses were limited to TRB only. Public TRB sequences were compared against a database of over 3,500 sequences linked to responses to pathogens, tumor antigens, self-antigens and alloantigens.

What the research found in general, with its limitations: Across over 40 patients, TRB clonality was highly associated with recipient CMV seropositivity and CMV reactivation, and diversity in PTCy patients was similar to diversity in CNI/methotrexate controls. Donor-recipient similarity was low at 1-2 months but rose over the first year, and later blood repertoires were often dominated by donor CD8+ memory clones. The TRB repertoires of T cells infiltrating skin or GI tract showed only limited overlap with the TRB repertoires of T cells in blood.

TRB sequencing used genomic DNA with the immunoSEQ assay at survey resolution or the hsTCRB kit. In the authors' own workflow: Initial read processing used immunoSEQ software, and repertoire analyses used the LymphoSeq R package. For each TRB dataset, clonality was calculated as 1 minus normalized Shannon entropy, and the Gini coefficient was computed as well. To infer phenotypes in unsorted samples, TRB sequences from sorted subsets of the recipient or donor were mapped onto unsorted samples from the same recipient. The source is immuneACCESS, and TCRdb retained only in-frame sequences with V and J called. Part of the clones is not carried over; for the studies checked, unresolved V genes explain less than half of this, and the remainder is unexplained. V and J calls and clone size follow that table, whereas D and trimming were derived from the DNA. In this sample the table shows tens of thousands of clones, approximately 94% of which occur a single time. Of the sample, 2.9% is held by the ten largest clones.

The receptor was isolated from a woman in her 30s in good health and a related stem cell transplant donor. Sequencing was carried out using PBMCs. Recombination joined TRBV9 with TRBJ2-7; a tentative D call is TRBD1 (7 bases match). The sequenced DNA: TGTGCCAGCAGCGTGACAGGGAGGAGCTACGAGCAGTACTTC. It encodes CASSVTGRSYEQYF.